Each of the 11 T cell receptor beta chains below was sequenced from the same sample in a study of tumor and adjacent non-tumor tissue in lung cancer. This sample's RNA came from whole unsorted tissue. More than 3 cm separated this lung sample from the edge of the tumor. A modified ARM-PCR protocol with three rounds of nested PCR amplified TCRbeta. One entry per CDR3 protein results from TCRdb running MiXCR on the multiplex PCR reads. The table has about 48,000 distinct CDR3 sequences, more than 55% seen once; the top ten hold approximately 30%. The sequenced material came from distant non-tumor lung tissue. These receptors all stem from a woman in her 70s with non-small cell lung cancer.

Turning to this clonotype: Germline is not matched at one junction end, which may reflect a read error. The chain employs TRBV29-1 and TRBJ2-1; TRBD2 might be the D (6 bases). CDR3 length equals 15 residues. The V gene's germline CDR1 is SQVTM and CDR2 ANQGSEA. The CDR3, as DNA: TGCAGCGTCGCGGGAATAGCCGATTCCTACAATAAGCAGTTCTTC. Translating gives CSVAGIADSYNKQFF.

The CDR3 region is CSVDVDSATSSYTF. The CDR3 coding sequence is TGCAGCGTTGACGTGGATTCCGCAACCAGCAGCTACACCTTC. V usage is TRBV29-1 and J usage is TRBJ1-2, with D unresolved. The CDR3 runs to 14 residues. Germline assignment: CDR1 SQVTM and CDR2 ANQGSEA. The ends were cut back, 3 bases at V and 9 bases at J, with 20 bases in the middle.

In the case of this clonotype: This clone may be a read error of a much larger clone one base away. The V gene is TRBV11-2, the J gene TRBJ2-5, with TRBD2 matching over 11 bases. CDR3 size: 14 residues. Germline CDR1 is SGHAT and CDR2 is FQNNGV. DNA of the CDR3: TGTGCCATCAGCTTAGGACTAGCGGGAGAGACCCAGTACTTC. Its protein product is CAISLGLAGETQYF. The full variable domain, with the rest looked up from reference TRBV11-2 and TRBJ2-5, is EAGVAQSPRYKIIEKRQSVAFWCNPISGHATLYWYQQILGQGPKLLIQFQNNGVVDDSQLPKDRFSAERLKGVDSTLKIQPAKLEDSAVYLCAISLGLAGETQYFGPGTRLLVL.

This clonotype was detected only once. A much bigger clone sits one base away, suggesting this may be a read error. This rearrangement joins TRBV30 to TRBJ2-5; D is unclear. The V end lost 4 bases, the J end lost 4 bases, and 13 bases lay between the germline ends. The CDR3 extends over 13 amino acids. Germline CDR1 is GTSNPN and CDR2 is SVGIG (reference sequence). The CDR3 reads CAWIGQVLETQYF. CDR3 DNA sequence: TGTGCCTGGATTGGCCAGGTTCTAGAGACCCAGTACTTC.

With respect to this clonotype: No conserved phenylalanine or tryptophan ends this CDR3, so it is likely a read error. This chain joins TRBV29-1 and TRBJ1-5; 7 bases fit TRBD1. The J segment lost 5 bases and the V segment lost 6 bases, leaving 7 bases of the junction unmatched. This CDR3 contains 13 residues. The germline V gene encodes CDR1 SQVTM and CDR2 ANQGSEA. The CDR3 DNA sequence: TGCAGCGTAGTTACAGGGGTCCATCAGCCCCAGCATATT. This translates into CSVVTGVHQPQHI.

The chain has TRBV11-1 and TRBJ2-5; D may match TRBD1 or TRBD2 (5 bases each). This CDR3 contains 15 residues. Germline V gives CDR1 SGHAT, CDR2 FQDESV (reference sequence). The germline V and J ends were trimmed by 5 bases and 2 bases, with 15 bases remaining between them. CDR3 loop: CASSPWGTVQETQYF. Here the CDR3 DNA reads TGTGCCAGCAGCCCTTGGGGGACGGTACAAGAGACCCAGTACTTC. Filled out from reference TRBV11-1 and TRBJ2-5, the complete variable domain reads EAEVAQSPRYKITEKSQAVAFWCDPISGHATLYWYRQILGQGPELLVQFQDESVVDDSQLPKDRFSAERLKGVDSTLKIQPAELGDSAMYLCASSPWGTVQETQYFGPGTRLLVL.

Comments on this clonotype: A much larger clonotype is one base distant, so this may be a read error. Since the CDR3 does not end with the conserved phenylalanine or tryptophan, this likely comes from a read error. V is TRBV20-1 and J is TRBJ2-1; D unclear. Trimming shortened V by 6 bases and J by 8 bases, and 20 bases separated the two germline ends. The CDR3 sequence is 14 residues long. Germline V gene lookup returns CDR1 DFQATT and CDR2 SNEGSKA (reference sequence). CDR3: CSANSGHRVDEQFL. In DNA form, the CDR3 reads TGCAGTGCAAACTCCGGGCATAGAGTCGATGAGCAGTTCTTA.

The table lists this clonotype with many counts. The chain employs TRBV21-1 and TRBJ1-5. TRBV21-1 is a listed pseudogene. The CDR3 length is 14 residues. The CDR3 is CARKTAYSNQPQHF. CDR3 nucleotides: TGTGCCAGAAAAACAGCTTATAGCAATCAGCCCCAGCATTTT.

The chain uses TRBV20-1 and TRBJ1-1, with D possibly being TRBD1 (5 bases). The V gene lost 3 bases and the J gene lost 11 bases, with 28 bases spanning the gap. There are 16 residues in the CDR3. Germline V lookup: CDR1 DFQATT, CDR2 SNEGSKA (reference sequence). This CDR3 is CSASHRPKLMNTAAFF. CDR3 nucleotide sequence: TGCAGTGCTAGTCACAGGCCTAAGTTAATGAACACTGCGGCTTTCTTT.

The count of this clonotype is one. A junction end diverges from the germline sequence, so it may reflect a read error. The CDR3 here is CGSSLLGTTPRF. In DNA form, the CDR3 reads TGTGGCAGTAGCTTACTAGGAACCACACCACGGTTC. The J gene is TRBJ2-1, the V gene TRBV11-1; D may be TRBD2 (5 bases). Germline loops: CDR1 SGHAT, CDR2 FQDESV (reference sequence). The CDR3 spans 12 residues.

Remarks on this clonotype: Its ends do not fully match the called genes, so a read error is possible. DNA of the CDR3: TGCAGCATTGAATTAGGGACTAGTGGGACAGATACGCAGTATTTT. This gives the protein CSIELGTSGTDTQYF. This sequence joins TRBV29-1 and TRBJ2-3; 8 bases line up with TRBD2. Germline CDR1 and CDR2: SQVTM and ANQGSEA. The CDR3 runs to 15 residues.